These 20 T cell receptor beta chains were all obtained from the same sample, sequenced in a study of T cells expressing NK-cell markers (dated by TCRdb to about 2020). The library was built by means of 5' RACE. These reads were obtained on an Illumina HiSeq 2000. Reads reprocessed by TCRdb are summarized as one entry per CDR3 protein sequence, and DNA is absent. This specimen's table enumerates just under 150,000 distinct CDR3 sequences. The ten largest make up 9.5% to 15% of the sample. Sequenced sample: blood T cells: a sorted CD56 or NKG2C T cell subset, CD4+ or CD8+ T cells, or bulk PBMC T cells (not recorded which). The receptors originated from a young man in good health. Donor details come from another sample of the same person, matched by shared clones.

The chain couples TRBV4-2 to TRBJ2-3; TCRdb selects TRBD2, and the lack of DNA leaves this call unchecked. This CDR3 is 16 amino acids long. CDR1 is LGHNA, CDR2 YNFKEQ, per germline. CDR3 sequence reads: CASSQRGTSGRDTQYF.

V is TRBV7-8 and J is TRBJ2-5; lacking DNA, the TRBD2 call made by TCRdb goes unchecked. This CDR3 region has 15 residues. CDR1 and CDR2 (germline): SGHVS, FQNEAQ. The CDR3 is CASSGGLLGEETQYF.

The chain uses TRBV24-1 and TRBJ2-1; lacking DNA, the TRBD2 call made by TCRdb goes unchecked. The CDR3 has 15 residues. CDR1 is KGHDR, CDR2 SFDVKD, per germline. CDR3 amino acids: CATRPVEGKWNEQFF.

The rearrangement joins TRBV12-3 or TRBV12-4 to TRBJ1-5; TCRdb gives TRBD1 as the D gene, but with no DNA this cannot be confirmed. CDR3 length: 13 residues. The CDR3 sequence: CASSPGPNQPQHF.

V usage is TRBV12-3 or TRBV12-4 and J usage is TRBJ2-1. CDR3 length equals 12 residues. The CDR3 reads CASSLVSNEQFF.

This chain links TRBV7-2 with TRBJ1-3; absent DNA, TCRdb's TRBD1 call cannot be checked. CDR1 is SGHTA, CDR2 FQGNSA, per germline. CDR3 size: 16 residues. CDR3 region: CASSRSGPRGWNTIYF. Full variable domain (missing parts from reference TRBV7-2 and TRBJ1-3): GAGVSQSPSNKVTEKGKDVELRCDPISGHTALYWYRQSLGQGLEFLIYFQGNSAPDKSGLPSDRFSAERTGGSVSTLTIQRTQQEDSAVYLCASSRSGPRGWNTIYFGEGSWLTVV.

This chain uses TRBV27 with TRBJ2-6. Germline CDR1 reads MNHEY; CDR2 reads SMNVEV (reference sequence). The CDR3 runs 15 residues. CDR3: CASSLLAAGANVLTF.

This chain links TRBV7-6 with TRBJ2-1; the TCRdb call, TRBD2, lacks DNA for checking. The CDR3 spans 18 residues. Germline V gene sequence: CDR1 SGHVS, CDR2 FNYEAQ. The CDR3: CASSSTAGEVRSYNEQFF.

The chain employs TRBV7-9 and TRBJ2-6. This CDR3 region has 16 residues. The germline gives CDR1 SEHNR, CDR2 FQNEAQ (reference sequence). The CDR3 is CASSSPEQTGANVLTF.

The chain has TRBV29-1 and TRBJ2-7; the D call from TCRdb, TRBD2, cannot be confirmed without DNA. The CDR3 covers 14 residues. Germline V gene sequence: CDR1 SQVTM, CDR2 ANQGSEA. The CDR3 loop is CSVVEREGLYEQYF.

The chain couples TRBV6-5 to TRBJ2-5; with no DNA, the TCRdb D assignment of TRBD1 cannot be verified. Germline CDR1 MNHEY, CDR2 SVGAGI. This CDR3 region has 15 residues. The CDR3 region is CASSYLQGEVETQYF.

CDR3 residues: CASSLGVREDEQYF. The chain employs TRBV11-2 and TRBJ2-7; TCRdb reports TRBD2, a call that lacks DNA to check it against. The germline V gene has CDR1 SGHAT and CDR2 FQNNGV. The CDR3 totals 14 residues.

The chain combines TRBV6-5 with TRBJ2-6. The CDR3 is 15 amino acids. From germline, CDR1 is MNHEY and CDR2 SVGAGI. The CDR3 reads CASSYMVDGANVLTF.

V gene TRBV29-1 combines with J gene TRBJ1-2; there is no DNA to check the TCRdb D call of TRBD1. In germline, CDR1 is SQVTM, CDR2 ANQGSEA. This CDR3 contains 14 residues. CDR3: CSVPGQLNLYGYTF.

The chain is built from TRBV4-3 and TRBJ2-2; TCRdb designates TRBD2, a call that cannot be tested without DNA. The CDR3 length is 16 residues. Germline V gene sequence: CDR1 LGHNA, CDR2 YSLEER. The chain's CDR3 is CASSQEAGVGPGELFF.

CDR3 amino acids: CASRDGTNNLNEQFF. The chain is built from TRBV27 and TRBJ2-1; the D gene TCRdb calls, TRBD2, cannot be checked with no DNA. This CDR3 has 15 residues. Germline CDR1 MNHEY, CDR2 SMNVEV (reference sequence).

The chain joins TRBV18 to TRBJ2-7. Germline V CDR1 and CDR2: KGHSH, LQKENI. This CDR3 spans 14 amino acids. The CDR3: CASSHVDRVHEQYF.

The chain uses TRBV5-4 and TRBJ2-5; no DNA is available, so the TRBD2 call from TCRdb remains unchecked. Per germline, CDR1 SGHNT and CDR2 YYREEE (reference sequence). This CDR3 spans 14 amino acids. The CDR3 here is CASSSLAGGETQYF.

This chain links TRBV5-1 with TRBJ2-7; the D call from TCRdb, TRBD1, cannot be confirmed without DNA. Germline CDR1 reads SGHRS; CDR2 reads YFSETQ. The CDR3 loop spans 15 amino acids. CDR3 sequence reads: CASSLGQGNIYEQYF.

The chain carries TRBV12-3 or TRBV12-4 and TRBJ2-1. CDR3 length: 11 residues. CDR3 sequence: CASCRTGEQFF.